The 28 T cell receptor beta chains reported below all come from one sample, sequenced in a study of blood T cell repertoires in COVID-19. Only in-frame clones appear in the TCRdb table, and some are missing; sequencing was by immunoSEQ multiplex PCR. The repertoire holds approximately 46,000 clones, with about 89% as singletons. The sequenced material came from peripheral blood. These receptor sequences come from a man in his 70s with active COVID-19.

Here the CDR3 reads CASSLAENFLNTEAFF. The CDR3 DNA is TGCGCCAGCAGCTTGGCCGAAAACTTTTTGAACACTGAAGCTTTCTTT. The chain recombines TRBV5-1 with TRBJ1-1; D gene uncertain. CDR1 is SGHRS and CDR2 is YFSETQ in the germline V gene. CDR3 length equals 16 residues. Trimming pared 0 bases from V and 0 bases from J, leaving 12 bases between.

The chain employs TRBV7-9 and TRBJ2-3; possibly TRBD2 for D (6 bases). The CDR3 has 16 residues. V lost 5 bases to trimming and J lost 3 bases, with 18 bases between them. Germline loops: CDR1 SEHNR, CDR2 FQNEAQ (reference sequence). CDR3 DNA: TGTGCCAGCAGCCCACGAAGCTCGGGGGTAACAGATACGCAGTATTTT. Amino acid sequence: CASSPRSSGVTDTQYF.

The genes are TRBV30 and TRBJ2-3, with TRBD2 as a possible D gene (6 bases). Trimming cost V 4 bases and J 2 bases, with 13 bases left between them. Per germline, CDR1 GTSNPN and CDR2 SVGIG (reference sequence). The CDR3 extends over 14 amino acids. The CDR3 sequence: CAWKAGLLTDTQYF. The CDR3, as DNA: TGTGCCTGGAAGGCGGGACTTCTCACAGATACGCAGTATTTT.

The rearrangement uses TRBV27 and TRBJ1-2; a possible D gene is TRBD1 (6 bases). CDR3 length: 12 amino acids. Germline V CDR1 and CDR2: MNHEY, SMNVEV (reference sequence). V lost 6 bases to trimming and J lost 6 bases, with 11 bases between them. The chain's CDR3 is CASRSTGHGYTF. In nucleotides, the CDR3 is TGTGCCAGCAGGTCGACAGGTCATGGCTACACCTTC.

The CDR3 DNA follows: TGCGCCAGCAGCCCGGGACAGCACAATGAGCAGTTCTTC. Its protein product is CASSPGQHNEQFF. The rearrangement links TRBV5-1 to TRBJ2-1, with 7 positions matching TRBD1. Trimming took 4 bases from V and 5 from J; bases not matched to a gene: 3. CDR1 is SGHRS and CDR2 is YFSETQ in the germline V gene. The CDR3 has 13 residues. Using reference TRBV5-1 and TRBJ2-1 for the parts outside the CDR3, the full variable domain is KAGVTQTPRYLIKTRGQQVTLSCSPISGHRSVSWYQQTPGQGLQFLFEYFSETQRNKGNFPGRFSGRQFSNSRSEMNVSTLELGDSALYLCASSPGQHNEQFFGPGTRLTVL.

The chain joins TRBV6-6 to TRBJ2-3; 9 positions agree with TRBD1. Germline V lookup: CDR1 MNHNY, CDR2 SVGAGI (reference sequence). This CDR3 is 19 amino acids long. V was clipped by 5 bases and J by 7 bases; unmatched bases: 22. The DNA of the CDR3 is TGTGCCAGCAGTCCAAGCCCGAAGCTGACAGGGGGACTAAAGAATACGCAGTATTTT. Protein: CASSPSPKLTGGLKNTQYF.

J is TRBJ2-7 and V is TRBV5-6, with a possible D match to TRBD2 (5 bases). Germline V CDR1 and CDR2: SGHDT, YYEEEE. V was trimmed by 4 bases and J by 3 bases, leaving 14 bases between them. This CDR3 is 14 amino acids long. The CDR3 nucleotides are TGTGCCAGCAGCCCGTCTGCGGGTAACTACGAGCAGTACTTC. It is translated as CASSPSAGNYEQYF.

V is TRBV5-1 and J is TRBJ1-1, with no clear D. Between the trimmed V and J ends, which lost 7 bases and 0 bases, there was a span of 10 bases. Germline V CDR1 and CDR2: SGHRS, YFSETQ. This CDR3 is 13 amino acids long. CDR3: CASAGTMNTEAFF. As DNA, the CDR3 is TGCGCCAGCGCGGGAACCATGAACACTGAAGCTTTCTTT.

This rearrangement joins TRBV10-3 to TRBJ1-2, with 10 nucleotides matching TRBD1. Germline CDR1 ENHRY, CDR2 SYGVKD. CDR3 length equals 17 residues. Trimming cost V 5 bases and J 0 bases; bases outside gene matches: 9. CDR3 bases: TGTGCCATCAGTCCTCGACAGGGGGCGAGAACTAACTATGGCTACACCTTC. It is translated as CAISPRQGARTNYGYTF.

V usage is TRBV12-5 and J usage is TRBJ1-2, with D hard to call. Germline lookup yields CDR1 LGHNT and CDR2 FRNRAP. V was trimmed by 4 bases and J by 3 bases, leaving 18 bases between them. The CDR3 consists of 16 residues. CDR3 DNA sequence: TGTGCTAGTGGTTCCCCTACAGAGCTGCTGGACTATGGCTACACCTTC. The encoded protein is CASGSPTELLDYGYTF.

The J gene is TRBJ2-7, the V gene TRBV3-1 (or the pseudogene TRBV3-2), with 8 nucleotides matching TRBD2. Germline V gives CDR1 LGHDT, CDR2 YNNKEL (reference sequence). J gave up 0 bases and V 1 base, and 8 bases lay outside the gene matches. The CDR3 has 17 residues. CDR3 sequence: CASSQGLAGVYSYEQYF. The CDR3 DNA reads TGTGCCAGCAGCCAAGGGCTAGCGGGCGTCTACTCCTACGAGCAGTACTTC.

The chain joins TRBV5-1 to TRBJ2-1; a possible D gene is TRBD1 (8 bases). With 4 bases removed from V and 5 bases from J, the gap between germline ends came to 16 bases. This CDR3 is built from 15 residues. Germline assignment: CDR1 SGHRS and CDR2 YFSETQ. The CDR3 nucleotides read TGCGCCAGCAGCCCCGGACAGGGAGGGAACAATGAGCAGTTCTTC. Protein sequence: CASSPGQGGNNEQFF.

The J gene is TRBJ1-1, the V gene TRBV2, with a possible D match to TRBD1 (6 bases). The ends were cut back, 6 bases at V and 5 bases at J, with 10 bases in the middle. Germline CDR1 and CDR2: SNHLY and FYNNEI. The CDR3 sequence is 12 residues long. CDR3 nucleotides: TGTGCCAGCAGAGCGGGGACAACTGAAGCTTTCTTT. Its protein is CASRAGTTEAFF. Looking up the rest from reference TRBV2 and TRBJ1-1 gives the full variable domain: EPEVTQTPSHQVTQMGQEVILRCVPISNHLYFYWYRQILGQKVEFLVSFYNNEISEKSEIFDDQFSVERPDGSNFTLKIRSTKLEDSAMYFCASRAGTTEAFFGQGTRLTVV.

The chain combines TRBV5-1 with TRBJ2-7, with 15 bases fitting TRBD2. Trimming removed 2 bases from V and 0 bases from J; junction bases left unmatched: 3. Germline V CDR1 and CDR2: SGHRS, YFSETQ. This CDR3 contains 17 residues. The CDR3 loop is CASSLGTSGGISYEQYF. CDR3 in DNA: TGCGCCAGCAGCTTAGGGACTAGCGGGGGGATCTCCTACGAGCAGTACTTC.

The rearrangement links TRBV7-9 to TRBJ2-7; no definite D call. This CDR3 region has 14 residues. V was clipped by 1 base and J by 2 bases, with 9 bases between them. Germline-derived CDR1 and CDR2 are SEHNR and FQNEAQ (reference sequence). The CDR3 is CASSLDRRTYEQYF. The CDR3 nucleotides read TGTGCCAGCAGCTTAGACCGCAGGACCTACGAGCAGTACTTC.

The chain employs TRBV3-1 (or the pseudogene TRBV3-2) and TRBJ1-4; a possible D gene is TRBD1 (5 bases). Between the trimmed V and J ends, which lost 0 bases and 0 bases, there was a span of 14 bases. Germline-derived CDR1 and CDR2 are LGHDT and YNNKEL (reference sequence). CDR3 length: 18 residues. The CDR3 sequence is CASSQDRGRSATNEKLFF. As DNA, the CDR3 is TGTGCCAGCAGCCAAGATAGGGGCAGGAGTGCAACTAATGAAAAACTGTTTTTT.

This chain uses TRBV5-1 with TRBJ1-2; D unclear. CDR3 length: 13 amino acids. Trimming shortened V by 0 bases and J by 8 bases, and 11 bases separated the two germline ends. Germline CDR1 and CDR2: SGHRS and YFSETQ. CDR3 nucleotide sequence: TGCGCCAGCAGCTTGGATGGAGGTACGGGCTACACCTTC. Its protein is CASSLDGGTGYTF.

This chain connects TRBV7-9 to TRBJ1-2; 8 positions match TRBD1. J lost 8 bases, V lost 5 bases, and 16 bases had no gene match. This CDR3 is built from 16 residues. CDR1 SEHNR and CDR2 FQNEAQ come from the germline V gene (reference sequence). CDR3 nucleotides: TGTGCCAGCAGCAGAGCCACAGGGGGAAGGTCAAAGGGCTACACCTTC. It encodes CASSRATGGRSKGYTF.

The chain carries TRBV19 and TRBJ1-5; TRBD1 might be the D (6 bases). V was pared by 5 bases and J by 1 base, with 18 bases between. The CDR3 extends over 17 amino acids. CDR1 is LNHDA, CDR2 SQIVND, per germline (reference sequence). CDR3 protein: CASSEIRGKVSNQPQHF. CDR3 DNA: TGTGCCAGTAGTGAAATAAGGGGGAAGGTCAGCAATCAGCCCCAGCATTTT.

This chain joins TRBV29-1 and TRBJ1-2, with 7 bases aligning to TRBD1. The CDR3 is made up of 12 amino acids. The J segment lost 6 bases and the V segment lost 4 bases, leaving 5 bases of the junction unmatched. The germline CDR1 and CDR2 sequences are SQVTM and ANQGSEA. CDR3 sequence reads: CSVGIQGHGYTF. In DNA form, the CDR3 reads TGCAGCGTTGGCATACAGGGGCATGGCTACACCTTC.

CDR3: CASSKLAGGSLVEQFF. CDR3 coding DNA: TGCGCCAGCAGCAAGTTAGCGGGGGGGTCTTTGGTTGAGCAGTTCTTC. The chain joins TRBV5-1 to TRBJ2-1; TRBD2 agrees at 11 bases. The CDR3 is 16 amino acids. Looked up from germline, CDR1 is SGHRS and CDR2 is YFSETQ. Losses at the gene ends were 4 bases for V and 9 bases for J; bases not matched to a gene: 12.

The chain links TRBV19 to TRBJ1-1; 8 nucleotides agree with TRBD1. V shed 5 bases and J 4 bases; nucleotides not matched to a gene: 6. The length of the CDR3 is 14 residues. CDR1 LNHDA and CDR2 SQIVND come from the germline V gene (reference sequence). CDR3 region: CASSPWTGPTEAFF. CDR3 nucleotide sequence: TGTGCCAGTAGTCCCTGGACAGGGCCCACTGAAGCTTTCTTT.

The CDR3 coding sequence is TGCGCCAGCAGCTTGGAACTAGCGGATACGCAGTATTTT. This gives the protein CASSLELADTQYF. The V gene is TRBV5-1, the J gene TRBJ2-3, with 7 bases identical to TRBD2. CDR1 and CDR2 from the germline V gene are SGHRS and YFSETQ. CDR3 length: 13 residues. V lost 0 bases to trimming and J lost 6 bases; unmatched junction nucleotides: 1.

The chain is built from TRBV11-2 and TRBJ1-2, with D maybe TRBD1 (6 bases). Germline V gene sequence: CDR1 SGHAT, CDR2 FQNNGV. The CDR3 contains 13 residues. The V and J ends lost 5 bases and 4 bases respectively, with 11 bases between them. Here the CDR3 reads CASSPGVSYGYTF. Here the CDR3 DNA reads TGTGCCAGCAGCCCAGGGGTTAGCTATGGCTACACCTTC. The entire variable domain, with the rest obtained from reference TRBV11-2 and TRBJ1-2, is as follows: EAGVAQSPRYKIIEKRQSVAFWCNPISGHATLYWYQQILGQGPKLLIQFQNNGVVDDSQLPKDRFSAERLKGVDSTLKIQPAKLEDSAVYLCASSPGVSYGYTFGSGTRLTVV.

V is TRBV11-2 and J is TRBJ2-5; 8 bases match TRBD2. Germline loops: CDR1 SGHAT, CDR2 FQNNGV. The junction had 3 bases not matched to a gene; V was cut back by 5 bases and J by 1 base. The CDR3 extends over 14 amino acids. The CDR3 is CASSAGLAQETQYF. CDR3 bases: TGTGCCAGCAGCGCAGGACTAGCCCAAGAGACCCAGTACTTC.

As for this clone: Within the sample, other DNA sequences also encode this same CDR3. The genes are TRBV6-5 and TRBJ2-5; TRBD2 might be the D (6 bases). Trimming took off 2 bases at V and 2 bases at J, with 9 bases between the two ends. The CDR3 runs 14 residues. The germline V gene has CDR1 MNHEY and CDR2 SVGAGI. CDR3 amino acids: CASSYGTLQETQYF. CDR3 nucleotides: TGTGCCAGCAGTTACGGGACTCTGCAAGAGACCCAGTACTTC.

The rearrangement links TRBV18 to TRBJ1-5, with D unresolved. Trimming took off 2 bases at V and 0 bases at J, with 11 bases between the two ends. Germline V gene data show CDR1 as KGHSH and CDR2 as LQKENI. There are 16 residues in the CDR3. In DNA, the CDR3 is TGTGCCAGCTCACCAGTGGGCCCGAATAGCAATCAGCCCCAGCATTTT. Its translation is CASSPVGPNSNQPQHF.

The chain combines TRBV5-4 with TRBJ2-1; 11 nucleotides align to TRBD1. CDR3 size: 15 residues. Germline loops: CDR1 SGHNT, CDR2 YYREEE (reference sequence). J gave up 6 bases and V 5 bases, and 7 bases lay outside the gene matches. The CDR3 loop reads CASSAGTGGFNEQFF. The DNA for the CDR3 is TGTGCCAGCAGTGCCGGGACAGGGGGATTCAATGAGCAGTTCTTC.